A selection of T cell receptor beta chains follows, all from one sample in a study of cytomegalovirus exposure and HLA in healthy donors. Using immunoSEQ multiplex PCR, the repertoire was profiled, and TCRdb retains in-frame clones only, with some absent. The profile shows approximately 170,000 clones, over 80% of them singletons. The sequencing input was PBMCs. These receptors all stem from a boy between 2 and 15 years old in good health and CMV-seronegative. Each CDR3 is given with its conserved first and last residue. The D gene is left open where the match is weak. Only some rows state a clone size, as once, few, many or a class for expanded clones.

>TRBD2|TRBV5-1|-|TRBJ2-1
TGCGCCAGCAGCCTCAGACTAGCGGGGGCAGGGGAGCAGTTCTTC
CASSLRLAGAGEQFF
>TRBD1|TRBV6-6|-|TRBJ1-5
TGTGCCAGCAGGAACCGGGACAGGGGGCTTTTCCAGCCCCAGCATTTT
CASRNRDRGLFQPQHF
>TRBD1|TRBV10-1|-|TRBJ2-1
TGCGCCAGCAGCGTAGGGGGCCGAGCTCGCAATGAGCAGTTCTTC
CASSVGGRARNEQFF
>-|TRBV7-9|-|TRBJ1-1
TGTGCCAGCAGCTTAGGATGGTCAGGGAACACTGAAGCTTTCTTT
CASSLGWSGNTEAFF
>TRBD1|TRBV25-1|-|TRBJ1-2
TGTGCCAGCAGTCCAGGACAGGCCTTGAACTATGGCTACACCTTC
CASSPGQALNYGYTF
>TRBD1|TRBV30|few|TRBJ1-1
TGTGCCTGGAGTGTATGGACGGGACAGGGGGCGAGTAACACTGAAGCTTTCTTT
CAWSVWTGQGASNTEAFF
>TRBD1|TRBV5-6|-|TRBJ1-2
TGTGCCAGCAGCGCGGACAGGAACTATGGCTACACCTTC
CASSADRNYGYTF
>-|TRBV29-1|-|TRBJ2-7
TGCAGCGCCTACCGGGACACGGATGGACACGAGCAGTACTTC
CSAYRDTDGHEQYF
>TRBD1|TRBV7-9|-|TRBJ2-3
TGTGCCAGCAGCCGAACGGGACAGTCTCTAACAGATACGCAGTATTTT
CASSRTGQSLTDTQYF
>-|TRBV4-3|-|TRBJ1-4
TGCGCCAGCAGCCAAGATACTGTGGCGGGATCTAATGAAAAACTGTTTTTT
CASSQDTVAGSNEKLFF
>-|TRBV9|once|TRBJ2-5
TGTGCCAGCAGCGAAACAGGGAAAGAGACCCAGTACTTC
CASSETGKETQYF
>-|TRBV2|-|TRBJ2-3
TGTGCCAGCACCCTTGGCGGGGGCACAGATACGCAGTATTTT
CASTLGGGTDTQYF
>TRBD2|TRBV5-1|-|TRBJ2-2
TGCGCCAGCAGCTTGAGCGGGACTACTATTTCCGGGGAGCTGTTTTTT
CASSLSGTTISGELFF
>TRBD2|TRBV19|once|TRBJ2-5
TGTGCCAGTAGTATAAGTAGCGGGAGGGAGACCCAGTACTTC
CASSISSGRETQYF
>TRBD1|TRBV4-3|-|TRBJ2-3
TGCGCCAGCAGCCAAGAACACCGACAGGGAAATACGCAGTATTTT
CASSQEHRQGNTQYF
>TRBD2|TRBV7-3|-|TRBJ2-4
TGTGCCAGCAGCCCCCTTCCGGGGGGTACTCAGTACTTC
CASSPLPGGTQYF
>TRBD2|TRBV5-1|-|TRBJ2-1
TGCGCCAGCAGCTTGGACCTAGCGGGGAACAATGAGCAGTTCTTC
CASSLDLAGNNEQFF
>-|TRBV30|-|TRBJ1-6
TGTGCCTGGATGGACAGTTGGGGGTATAATTCACCCCTCCACTTT
CAWMDSWGYNSPLHF
>-|TRBV11-2|-|TRBJ2-2
TGTGCCAGCAGCTTCGAGGGTACTAGCCAAGCCGGGGAGCTGTTTTTT
CASSFEGTSQAGELFF
>-|TRBV5-1|-|TRBJ1-1
TGCGCCAGCAGCTTGAGCGGAGGGAACACTGAAGCTTTCTTT
CASSLSGGNTEAFF
>-|TRBV6-1|-|TRBJ1-4
TGTGCCAGCAGTGGAATTTTACTCTCAACTAATGAAAAACTGTTTTTT
CASSGILLSTNEKLFF
>-|TRBV6-1|-|TRBJ2-3
TGTGCCAGCAGTGAGGAAGGAGGGGTCCTGGCGCAGTATTTT
CASSEEGGVLAQYF
>-|TRBV2|-|TRBJ1-1
TGTGCCAGCAGAGCAGGGGTAACTGAAGCTTTCTTT
CASRAGVTEAFF
>TRBD2|TRBV7-6|-|TRBJ2-1
TGTGCCAGCAGCTTAGGAACTAGCGTGTACAATGAGCAGTTCTTC
CASSLGTSVYNEQFF
>TRBD1|TRBV27|-|TRBJ2-5
TGTGCCAGCAGGACAGGGGATAACCAAGAGACCCAGTACTTC
CASRTGDNQETQYF
>-|TRBV6-5|few|TRBJ2-5
TGTGCCAGCAGTTACTCCCAGCAAGAGACCCAGTACTTC
CASSYSQQETQYF
>-|TRBV6-6|-|TRBJ1-1
TGTGCCAGCAGTAGAGACCGGGACAAAGCTTTCTTT
CASSRDRDKAFF
>TRBD1|TRBV7-9|-|TRBJ2-4
TGTGCCAGCAGCCCCGTCCCAGGGGGCTTGGACTTC
CASSPVPGGLDF
>TRBD2|TRBV4-1|-|TRBJ2-2
TGCGCCAGCAGTCACGGGCCGGGGGGCGGGGAGCTGTTTTTT
CASSHGPGGGELFF
>TRBD1|TRBV5-4|-|TRBJ2-1
TGTGCCAGCAGCTTTCCGGGACAGGGCTACAATGAGCAGTTCTTC
CASSFPGQGYNEQFF
>-|TRBV15|-|TRBJ2-5
TGTGCCACCAGCAGAGGCGAGGAGACCCAGTACTTC
CATSRGEETQYF
>-|TRBV27|few|TRBJ1-5
TGTGCCAGCAGTTTAAGATGGGGCAGCAATCAGCCCCAGCATTTT
CASSLRWGSNQPQHF
>TRBD1|TRBV7-2|once|TRBJ1-1
TGTGCCAGCAGCACGAGACAGGGCGGGCTGAACACTGAAGCTTTCTTT
CASSTRQGGLNTEAFF
>-|TRBV4-3|-|TRBJ2-3
TGCGCCAGCAGCCAAGAACGAGGAGCTAGCACAGATACGCAGTATTTT
CASSQERGASTDTQYF
>TRBD1|TRBV19|-|TRBJ1-2
TGTGCCAGTAGTGACAGGGGGGTGGGTGGCTACACCTTC
CASSDRGVGGYTF